One and the same sample provided the 9 T cell receptor beta chains below, sequenced in a study of T cell changes during pregnancy in multiple sclerosis. TCRdb keeps only in-frame clones here, not all; method: immunoSEQ multiplex PCR. The table shows 55,000 to 75,000 clones, with approximately 90% occurring only once. The sequencing used peripheral blood, collected after pregnancy. The receptor set was obtained from a female donor with multiple sclerosis, enrolled in a pregnancy study.

The V call is TRBV2, the J call TRBJ2-3; D call uncertain. The CDR3 runs to 12 residues. V dropped 5 bases and J dropped 0 bases, with 3 bases sitting between them. Germline values: CDR1 SNHLY, CDR2 FYNNEI. The CDR3 DNA sequence: TGTGCCAGCAGTACAAGCACAGATACGCAGTATTTT. Protein product: CASSTSTDTQYF.

In its sample, this clone was seen once. The V call is TRBV6-5, the J call TRBJ1-5; D remains unclear. The CDR3 has 14 amino acids. Per germline, CDR1 MNHEY and CDR2 SVGAGI. The ends were cut back, 0 bases at V and 7 bases at J, with 10 bases in the middle. CDR3 protein: CASSYSSGGQPQHF. CDR3 DNA: TGTGCCAGCAGTTACTCGAGCGGAGGGCAGCCCCAGCATTTT.

The chain uses TRBV9 and TRBJ2-1; D may be TRBD2 (6 bases). Deletions cut 0 bases from V and 1 base from J, with 11 bases between. Per germline, CDR1 SGDLS and CDR2 YYNGEE. This CDR3 comprises 16 residues. The CDR3 coding sequence is TGTGCCAGCAGCGTAGGGCGACTAGGATCCTACAATGAGCAGTTCTTC. This encodes CASSVGRLGSYNEQFF.

V is TRBV11-1 and J is TRBJ1-2; 8 bases match TRBD1. Germline trimming cut 2 bases from V and 8 bases from J; bases unmatched to any gene: 4. CDR3 size: 13 residues. Germline V gene sequence: CDR1 SGHAT, CDR2 FQDESV (reference sequence). The CDR3 protein is CASSLQGAKGYTF. The DNA for the CDR3 is TGTGCCAGCAGCTTACAGGGGGCAAAAGGCTACACCTTC.

The CDR3 sequence: CASSSPGGLTSGRAFETQYF. CDR3 nucleotide sequence: TGTGCCAGCAGTTCCCCGGGGGGCTTAACTAGCGGGAGGGCCTTTGAGACCCAGTACTTC. The V gene is TRBV28, the J gene TRBJ2-5, with TRBD2 matching 13 bases. Germline CDR1 reads MDHEN; CDR2 reads SYDVKM. CDR3 size: 20 residues. V lost 4 bases, J lost 5 bases, and 19 bases stayed unmatched.

The chain combines TRBV5-6 with TRBJ2-1; D may be TRBD1 (6 bases). There are 14 residues in the CDR3. V was trimmed by 2 bases and J by 1 base, leaving 7 bases between them. Germline V lookup: CDR1 SGHDT, CDR2 YYEEEE. In DNA, the CDR3 is TGTGCCAGCAGCTTACAGGGTTCCTACAATGAGCAGTTCTTC. This translates into CASSLQGSYNEQFF.

The chain couples TRBV7-2 to TRBJ1-1; a possible D gene is TRBD1 (6 bases). The CDR3 extends over 14 amino acids. CDR1 is SGHTA, CDR2 FQGNSA, per germline. V gave up 3 bases and J gave up 10 bases, with 18 bases separating them. Here the CDR3 DNA reads TGTGCCAGCAGCTTGTCGCTCCAGGGGCCCACAGCTTTCTTT. Protein product: CASSLSLQGPTAFF.

The chain uses TRBV4-3 and TRBJ2-7; 9 nucleotides line up with TRBD2. V shed 3 bases and J 0 bases; nucleotides not matched to a gene: 3. The CDR3 runs to 15 residues. The germline V gene encodes CDR1 LGHNA and CDR2 YSLEER. CDR3 DNA sequence: TGCGCCAGCAGCCACTTAGCGGGAGACTCCTACGAGCAGTACTTC. Protein: CASSHLAGDSYEQYF.

This rearrangement joins TRBV5-1 to TRBJ1-5; the D gene is possibly TRBD1 (6 bases). Germline-derived CDR1 and CDR2 are SGHRS and YFSETQ. There are 14 residues in the CDR3. V shed 5 bases and J shed 2 bases, with 11 bases lying between them. This CDR3 is CASSLRQGNQPQHF. Here the CDR3 DNA reads TGCGCCAGCAGTCTGCGACAGGGCAATCAGCCCCAGCATTTT.